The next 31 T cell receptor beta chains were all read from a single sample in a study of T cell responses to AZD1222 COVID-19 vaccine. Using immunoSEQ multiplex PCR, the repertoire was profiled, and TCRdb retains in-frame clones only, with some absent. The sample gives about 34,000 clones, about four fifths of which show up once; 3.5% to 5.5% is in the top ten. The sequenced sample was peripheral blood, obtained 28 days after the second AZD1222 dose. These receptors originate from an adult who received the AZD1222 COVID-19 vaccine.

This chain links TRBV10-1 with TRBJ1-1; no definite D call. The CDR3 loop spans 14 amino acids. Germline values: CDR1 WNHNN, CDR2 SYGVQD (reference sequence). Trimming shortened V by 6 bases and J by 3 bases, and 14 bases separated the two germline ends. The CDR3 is CASSPGGGYTEAFF. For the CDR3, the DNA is TGCGCCAGCAGCCCTGGTGGTGGTTACACTGAAGCTTTCTTT.

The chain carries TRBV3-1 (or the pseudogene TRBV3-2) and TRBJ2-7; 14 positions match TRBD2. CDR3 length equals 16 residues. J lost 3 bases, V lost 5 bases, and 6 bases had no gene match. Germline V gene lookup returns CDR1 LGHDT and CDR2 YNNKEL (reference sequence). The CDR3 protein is CASSAGLAGGHYEQYF. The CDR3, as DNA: TGTGCCAGCAGCGCCGGACTAGCGGGGGGTCACTACGAGCAGTACTTC.

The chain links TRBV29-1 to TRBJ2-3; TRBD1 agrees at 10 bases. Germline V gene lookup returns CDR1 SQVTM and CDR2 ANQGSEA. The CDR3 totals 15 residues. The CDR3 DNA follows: TGCAGAGCTACCCCCGGGACAGGGGTGGGAGATACGCAGTATTTT. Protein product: CRATPGTGVGDTQYF.

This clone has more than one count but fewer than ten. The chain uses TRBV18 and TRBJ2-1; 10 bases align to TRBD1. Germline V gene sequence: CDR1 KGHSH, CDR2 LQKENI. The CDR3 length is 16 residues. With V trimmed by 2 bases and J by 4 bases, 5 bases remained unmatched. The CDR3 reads CASSPLGQGEYNEQFF. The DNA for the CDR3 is TGTGCCAGCTCACCATTAGGACAGGGGGAATACAATGAGCAGTTCTTC.

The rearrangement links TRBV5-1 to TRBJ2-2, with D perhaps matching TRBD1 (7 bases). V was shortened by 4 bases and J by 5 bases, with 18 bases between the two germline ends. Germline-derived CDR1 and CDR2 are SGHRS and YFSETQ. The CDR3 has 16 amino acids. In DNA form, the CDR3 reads TGCGCCAGCAGCCTGCAGGGGGGTAGTCGGACCGGGGAGCTGTTTTTT. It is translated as CASSLQGGSRTGELFF.

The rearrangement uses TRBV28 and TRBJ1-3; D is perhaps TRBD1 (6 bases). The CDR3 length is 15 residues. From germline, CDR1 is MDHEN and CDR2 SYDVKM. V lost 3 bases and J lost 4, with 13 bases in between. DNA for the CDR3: TGTGCCAGCAGTTTGGGGGGGGCGACAGGAAACACCATATATTTT. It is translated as CASSLGGATGNTIYF.

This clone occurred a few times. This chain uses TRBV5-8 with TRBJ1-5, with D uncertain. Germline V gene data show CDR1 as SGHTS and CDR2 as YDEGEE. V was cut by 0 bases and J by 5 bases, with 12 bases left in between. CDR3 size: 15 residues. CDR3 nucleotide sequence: TGTGCCAGCAGCTTGGGACAAAGGACTGATCAGCCCCAGCATTTT. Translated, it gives CASSLGQRTDQPQHF.

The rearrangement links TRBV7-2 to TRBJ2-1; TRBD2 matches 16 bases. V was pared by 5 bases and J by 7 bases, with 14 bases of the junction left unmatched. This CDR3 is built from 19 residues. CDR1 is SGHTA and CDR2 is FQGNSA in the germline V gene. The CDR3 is CASSPTTGTSGGALNEQFF. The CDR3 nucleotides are TGTGCCAGCAGCCCAACTACCGGGACTAGCGGGGGGGCACTGAATGAGCAGTTCTTC.

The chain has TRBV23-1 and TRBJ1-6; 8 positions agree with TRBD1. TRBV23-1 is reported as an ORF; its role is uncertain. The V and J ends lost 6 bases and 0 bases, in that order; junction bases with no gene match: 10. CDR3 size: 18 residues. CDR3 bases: TGCGCCAGCAGCCGTCCCGACAGGGGCCTCTCCTATAATTCACCCCTCCACTTT. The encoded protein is CASSRPDRGLSYNSPLHF.

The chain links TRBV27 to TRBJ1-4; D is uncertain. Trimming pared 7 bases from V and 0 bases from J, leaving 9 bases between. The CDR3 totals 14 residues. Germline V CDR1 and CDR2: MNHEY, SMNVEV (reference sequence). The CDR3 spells CASKGSATNEKLFF. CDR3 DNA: TGTGCCAGCAAGGGATCAGCAACTAATGAAAAACTGTTTTTT.

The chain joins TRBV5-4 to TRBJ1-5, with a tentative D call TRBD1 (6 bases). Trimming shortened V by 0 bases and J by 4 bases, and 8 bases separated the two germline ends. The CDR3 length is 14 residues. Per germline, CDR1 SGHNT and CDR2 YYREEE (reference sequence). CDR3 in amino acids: CASSLGGQNQPQHF. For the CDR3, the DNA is TGTGCCAGCAGCTTGGGGGGACAAAATCAGCCCCAGCATTTT.

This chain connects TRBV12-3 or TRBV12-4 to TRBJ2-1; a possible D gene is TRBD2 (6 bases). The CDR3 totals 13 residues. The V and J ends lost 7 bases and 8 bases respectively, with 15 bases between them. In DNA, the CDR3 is TGTGCCAGCATGAGTTGGAGGGACCATGAGCAGTTCTTC. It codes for CASMSWRDHEQFF.

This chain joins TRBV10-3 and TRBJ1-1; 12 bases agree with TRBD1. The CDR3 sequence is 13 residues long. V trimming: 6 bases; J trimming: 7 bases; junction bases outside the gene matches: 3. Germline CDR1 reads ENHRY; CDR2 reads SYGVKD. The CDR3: CAIRGQGAFEAFF. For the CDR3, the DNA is TGTGCCATCAGGGGACAGGGGGCGTTTGAAGCTTTCTTT.

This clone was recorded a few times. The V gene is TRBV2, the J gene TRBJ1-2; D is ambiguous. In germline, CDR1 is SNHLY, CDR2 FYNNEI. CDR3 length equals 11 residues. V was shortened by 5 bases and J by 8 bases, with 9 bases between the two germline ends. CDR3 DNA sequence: TGTGCCAGCAGTCCGTCTTTCGGCTACACCTTC. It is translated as CASSPSFGYTF.

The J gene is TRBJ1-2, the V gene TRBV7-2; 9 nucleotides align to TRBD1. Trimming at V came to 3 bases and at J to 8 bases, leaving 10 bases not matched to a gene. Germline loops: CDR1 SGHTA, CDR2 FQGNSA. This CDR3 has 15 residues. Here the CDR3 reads CASSFAPQGAQGYTF. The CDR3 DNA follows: TGTGCCAGCAGCTTTGCCCCACAGGGGGCGCAGGGCTACACCTTC. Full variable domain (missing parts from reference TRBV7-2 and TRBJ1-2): GAGVSQSPSNKVTEKGKDVELRCDPISGHTALYWYRQSLGQGLEFLIYFQGNSAPDKSGLPSDRFSAERTGGSVSTLTIQRTQQEDSAVYLCASSFAPQGAQGYTFGSGTRLTVV.

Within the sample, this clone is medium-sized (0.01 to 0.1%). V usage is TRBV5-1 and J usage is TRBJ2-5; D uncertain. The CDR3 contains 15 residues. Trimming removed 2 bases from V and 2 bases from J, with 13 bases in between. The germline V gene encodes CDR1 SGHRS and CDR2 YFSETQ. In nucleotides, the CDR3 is TGCGCCAGCAGCTTTGGGCCGATCGGTCAAGAGACCCAGTACTTC. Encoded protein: CASSFGPIGQETQYF.

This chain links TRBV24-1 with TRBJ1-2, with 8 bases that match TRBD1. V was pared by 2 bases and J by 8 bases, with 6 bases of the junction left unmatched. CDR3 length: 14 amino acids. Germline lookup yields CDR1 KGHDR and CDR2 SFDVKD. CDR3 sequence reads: CATSDSGQGRGYTF. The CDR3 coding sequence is TGTGCCACCAGTGATTCTGGACAGGGACGGGGCTACACCTTC.

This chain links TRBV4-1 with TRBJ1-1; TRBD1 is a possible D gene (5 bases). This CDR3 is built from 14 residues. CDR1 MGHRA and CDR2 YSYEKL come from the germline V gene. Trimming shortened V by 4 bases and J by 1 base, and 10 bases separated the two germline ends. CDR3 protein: CASSLGQKNTEAFF. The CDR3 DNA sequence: TGCGCCAGCAGCCTAGGACAAAAGAACACTGAAGCTTTCTTT.

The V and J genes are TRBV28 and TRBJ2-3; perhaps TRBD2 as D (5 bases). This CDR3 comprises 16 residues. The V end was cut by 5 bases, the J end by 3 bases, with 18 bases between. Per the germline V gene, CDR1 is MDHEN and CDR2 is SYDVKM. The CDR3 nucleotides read TGTGCCAGCAGTACGGTAGGCGGAAGAGGGACAGATACGCAGTATTTT. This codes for CASSTVGGRGTDTQYF.

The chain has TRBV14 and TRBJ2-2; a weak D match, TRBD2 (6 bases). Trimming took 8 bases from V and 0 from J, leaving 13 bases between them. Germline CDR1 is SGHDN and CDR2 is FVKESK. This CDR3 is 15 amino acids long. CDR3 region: CASGLWGANTGELFF. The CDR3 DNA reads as TGTGCCAGCGGTTTATGGGGGGCGAACACCGGGGAGCTGTTTTTT. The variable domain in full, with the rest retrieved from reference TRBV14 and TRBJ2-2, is EAGVTQFPSHSVIEKGQTVTLRCDPISGHDNLYWYRRVMGKEIKFLLHFVKESKQDESGMPNNRFLAERTGGTYSTLKVQPAELEDSGVYFCASGLWGANTGELFFGEGSRLTVL.

The DNA of the CDR3 is TGCGCCAGCAGCACACAGGTCTTCTATGGCTACACCTTC. Protein: CASSTQVFYGYTF. V usage is TRBV5-1 and J usage is TRBJ1-2; a weak D match, TRBD1 (5 bases). This CDR3 has 13 amino acids. The V end was cut by 4 bases, the J end by 4 bases, with 11 bases between. CDR1 is SGHRS and CDR2 is YFSETQ in the germline V gene.

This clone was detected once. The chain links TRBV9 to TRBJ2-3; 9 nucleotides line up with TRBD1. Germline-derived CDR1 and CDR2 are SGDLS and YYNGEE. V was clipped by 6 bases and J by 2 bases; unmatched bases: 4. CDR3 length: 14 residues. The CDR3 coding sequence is TGTGCCAGCACCCGGGACAGGGTCACAGATACGCAGTATTTT. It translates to CASTRDRVTDTQYF.

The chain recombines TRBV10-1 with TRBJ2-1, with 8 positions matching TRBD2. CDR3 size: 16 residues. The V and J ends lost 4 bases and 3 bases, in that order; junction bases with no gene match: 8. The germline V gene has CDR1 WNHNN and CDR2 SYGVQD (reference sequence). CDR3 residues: CASSGHGAGVYNEQFF. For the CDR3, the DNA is TGCGCCAGCAGTGGACACGGAGCGGGGGTCTACAATGAGCAGTTCTTC.

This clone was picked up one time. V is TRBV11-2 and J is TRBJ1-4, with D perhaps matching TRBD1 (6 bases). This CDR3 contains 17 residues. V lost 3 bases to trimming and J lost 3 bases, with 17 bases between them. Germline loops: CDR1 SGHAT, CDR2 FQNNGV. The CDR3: CASSLGERTVPNEKLFF. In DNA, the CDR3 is TGTGCCAGCAGCTTGGGAGAGAGGACAGTTCCTAATGAAAAACTGTTTTTT.

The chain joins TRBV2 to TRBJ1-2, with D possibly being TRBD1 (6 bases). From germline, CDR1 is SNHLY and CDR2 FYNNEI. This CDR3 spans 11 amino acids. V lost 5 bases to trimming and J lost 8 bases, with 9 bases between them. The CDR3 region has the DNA TGTGCCAGCAGTCCAGGGACAGGCTACACCTTC. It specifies CASSPGTGYTF. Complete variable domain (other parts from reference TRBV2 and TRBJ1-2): EPEVTQTPSHQVTQMGQEVILRCVPISNHLYFYWYRQILGQKVEFLVSFYNNEISEKSEIFDDQFSVERPDGSNFTLKIRSTKLEDSAMYFCASSPGTGYTFGSGTRLTVV.

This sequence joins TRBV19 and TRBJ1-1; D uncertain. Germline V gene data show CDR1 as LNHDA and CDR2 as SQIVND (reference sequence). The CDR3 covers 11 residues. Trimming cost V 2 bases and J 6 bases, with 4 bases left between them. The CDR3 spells CASSIYSEAFF. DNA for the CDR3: TGTGCCAGTAGTATATATTCTGAAGCTTTCTTT.

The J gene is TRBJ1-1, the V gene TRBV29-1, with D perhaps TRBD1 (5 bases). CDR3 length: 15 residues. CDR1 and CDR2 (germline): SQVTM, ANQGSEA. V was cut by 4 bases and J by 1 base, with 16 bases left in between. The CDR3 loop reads CSVVPGASANTEAFF. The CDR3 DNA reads TGCAGCGTTGTGCCCGGGGCCAGCGCGAACACTGAAGCTTTCTTT. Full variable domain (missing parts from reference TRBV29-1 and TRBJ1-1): SAVISQKPSRDICQRGTSLTIQCQVDSQVTMMFWYRQQPGQSLTLIATANQGSEATYESGFVIDKFPISRPNLTFSTLTVSNMSPEDSSIYLCSVVPGASANTEAFFGQGTRLTVV.

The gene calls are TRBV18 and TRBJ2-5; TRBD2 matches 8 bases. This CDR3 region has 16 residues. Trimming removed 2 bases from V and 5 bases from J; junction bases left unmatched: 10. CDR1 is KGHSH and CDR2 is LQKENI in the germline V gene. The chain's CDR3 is CASSPIGGGPRETQYF. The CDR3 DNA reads TGTGCCAGCTCACCAATCGGCGGGGGGCCGCGGGAGACCCAGTACTTC.

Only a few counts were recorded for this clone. CDR3 DNA sequence: TGTGCCAGCAGTTCGCCCCCCGTGTATGGCTACACCTTC. It yields the protein CASSSPPVYGYTF. The rearrangement uses TRBV12-3 or TRBV12-4 and TRBJ1-2, with no clear D. The CDR3 runs to 13 residues. The V end lost 4 bases, the J end lost 5 bases, and 11 bases lay between the germline ends.

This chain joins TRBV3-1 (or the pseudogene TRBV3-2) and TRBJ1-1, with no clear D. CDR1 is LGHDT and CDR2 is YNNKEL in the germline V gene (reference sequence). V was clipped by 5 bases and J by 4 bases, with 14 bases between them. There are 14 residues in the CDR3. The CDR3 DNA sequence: TGTGCCAGCAGCTCCAGGACGACCGGCACTGAAGCTTTCTTT. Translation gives CASSSRTTGTEAFF.

The CDR3 is CASRANVGDTQYF. The CDR3, as DNA: TGTGCCAGCAGGGCAAATGTGGGAGATACGCAGTATTTT. The chain combines TRBV5-6 with TRBJ2-3; D gene uncertain. The CDR3 contains 13 residues. From germline, CDR1 is SGHDT and CDR2 YYEEEE. Trimming shortened V by 5 bases and J by 5 bases, and 12 bases separated the two germline ends.